This T cell receptor beta chain was identified during a study of blood T cell repertoires in COVID-19. This clone was observed a few times. Germline V gene lookup returns CDR1 SGHRS and CDR2 YFSETQ. The CDR3 spans 15 residues. Trimming removed 1 base at V and 0 bases at J, with 10 bases between. Sequenced by immunoSEQ multiplex PCR; TCRdb stores in-frame clones only, minus some. This table has 65,000 to 80,000 clones, around nine tenths appearing once. The sequenced sample was peripheral blood. The clonotype originates from a man aged 50 to 60 with active COVID-19. This sequence joins TRBV5-1 and TRBJ1-1; D is ambiguous. The CDR3 region is CASSLLAVVNTEAFF. The CDR3 region has the DNA TGCGCCAGCAGCTTGCTGGCGGTCGTGAACACTGAAGCTTTCTTT.